This T cell receptor (beta chain) is from a study of cytomegalovirus exposure and HLA in healthy donors. It was with 60 Vbeta and 13 Jbeta primers that the PCR ran. Method: immunoSEQ multiplex PCR; TCRdb's copy keeps in-frame clones and lacks some. Of about 95,000 clones listed, just over 70% are singletons. The receptor was isolated from a man aged 55 to 70 in good health and CMV-seronegative. The material sequenced was PBMCs.

The chain's CDR3 is CASSESFTDTQYF. The CDR3 DNA is TGTGCCAGCAGCGAGTCCTTCACAGATACGCAGTATTTT. The V and J genes are TRBV2 and TRBJ2-3; D is ambiguous. The CDR3 covers 13 residues. Trimming shortened V by 6 bases and J by 2 bases, and 9 bases separated the two germline ends. Germline V gene data show CDR1 as SNHLY and CDR2 as FYNNEI.